A selection of T cell receptor beta chains follows, all from one sample in a study of circulating CD8 cells and anti-PD-1 response in melanoma. MiXCR, applied by TCRdb to the reads, yields one record per CDR3 protein. The sample lists hundreds of distinct CDR3 sequences, roughly 5.6% occurring once. This specimen consisted of CD8+ T cells from PBMCs, obtained at baseline or after one month of anti-PD-1 therapy (not recorded which). These receptor sequences come from a human donor with melanoma. CDR3s include the opening cysteine and the closing phenylalanine or tryptophan. The D gene is left open where the match is weak. Only part of the rows carry a size: once, few, many, or a class if the clone is expanded.

>TRBV20-1|-|TRBJ1-1|large
CREKVFKAFF
TGCAGGGAAAAAGTTTTTAAAGCTTTCTTT
>TRBV18|TRBD1|TRBJ2-1|-
CASSLYDYPMGQGRNEQFF
TGTGCCAGCTCACTTTACGATTATCCTATGGGACAGGGAAGAAATGAGCAATTCTTC
>TRBV27|TRBD1|TRBJ2-7|large
CASSSPRTGGPDEQYF
TGTGCCAGCAGTTCCCCCCGGACAGGGGGGCCGGACGAGCAGTACTTC
>TRBV28|-|TRBJ2-2|few
CASSMNTGELFF
TGTGCCAGCAGTATGAACACCGGGGAGCTGTTTTTT
>TRBV21-1|-|TRBJ2-7|large
CASAPGDSYEQYF
TGTGCCAGCGCCCCTGGGGATTCCTACGAGCAGTACTTC
>TRBV2|-|TRBJ2-2|large
CAGERTDNTGELFF
TGTGCCGGAGAAAGGACAGATAACACCGGGGAGCTGTTTTTT
>TRBV7-9|-|TRBJ2-7|-
CASGLVGNPREQYF
TGTGCCAGCGGCTTAGTAGGGAACCCGCGCGAGCAGTACTTC
>TRBV7-2|-|TRBJ2-2|large
CASSPRGAGELFF
TGTGCCAGCAGCCCTCGCGGCGCCGGGGAGCTGTTTTTT
>TRBV25-1|TRBD1|TRBJ2-7|large
CASSVGTGYEQYF
TGTGCCAGCAGTGTCGGGACAGGCTACGAGCAGTACTTC
>TRBV7-9|-|TRBJ1-2|large
CASRGARNYGYTF
TGTGCCAGCCGGGGGGCTCGGAACTATGGCTACACCTTC
>TRBV29-1|-|TRBJ2-1|-
CSVDGVAGSPYNEQFF
TGCAGCGTCGATGGGGTGGCGGGGTCGCCCTACAATGAGCAGTTCTTC
>TRBV15|-|TRBJ2-1|medium-sized
CATSSADRGAYNEQFF
TGTGCCACCAGCAGTGCTGATAGGGGGGCCTACAATGAGCAGTTCTTC
>TRBV19|TRBD1|TRBJ2-7|-
CASSKTGATYEQYF
TGTGCCAGTAGTAAGACAGGGGCGACCTACGAGCAGTACTTC
>TRBV19|-|TRBJ2-1|large
CASRQGGGNNEQFF
TGTGCCAGTAGACAGGGCGGGGGAAATAATGAGCAGTTCTTC
>TRBV7-9|TRBD1|TRBJ2-3|large
CASSPGQGAMADTQYF
TGTGCCAGCAGTCCCGGACAGGGGGCGATGGCAGATACGCAGTATTTT
>TRBV11-2|-|TRBJ2-5|few
CGSRGLQETQYF
TGTGGGAGCCGGGGTCTCCAAGAGACCCAGTACTTC
>TRBV9|-|TRBJ2-7|large
CASSVAGELYEQYF
TGTGCCAGCAGCGTAGCGGGAGAGCTCTACGAGCAGTACTTC
>TRBV21-1|-|TRBJ2-5|medium-sized
CASSKLGYLRPRGGQTQYF
TGTGCCAGCAGCAAGTTGGGATATCTCCGTCCCAGGGGTGGGCAGACCCAGTACTTC
>TRBV19|TRBD1|TRBJ1-5|-
CASRNSQGESNQPQHF
TGTGCCAGTAGGAACTCACAGGGGGAGAGCAATCAGCCCCAGCATTTT
>TRBV28|TRBD1|TRBJ2-3|large
CASSPADRGDGTDTQYF
TGTGCCAGCAGTCCAGCCGACAGGGGGGATGGCACAGATACGCAGTATTTT
>TRBV30|TRBD1|TRBJ1-2|medium-sized
CAWVRDRGLAGYTF
TGTGCCTGGGTCCGGGACAGGGGACTGGCTGGCTACACCTTC
>TRBV2|TRBD1|TRBJ1-5|medium-sized
CASSGTGGNQPQHF
TGTGCCAGCAGTGGGACAGGGGGCAATCAGCCCCAGCATTTT
>TRBV24-1|TRBD1|TRBJ2-3|medium-sized
CATSDFTGATGDTQYF
TGTGCCACCAGTGATTTCACAGGGGCTACCGGAGATACGCAGTATTTT
>TRBV7-9|-|TRBJ2-7|-
CASSPGGAYEQYF
TGTGCCAGCAGCCCCGGAGGAGCCTACGAGCAGTACTTC
>TRBV29-1|-|TRBJ2-7|medium-sized
CSVVGGSVYEQYF
TGCAGCGTTGTGGGTGGGAGTGTATACGAGCAGTACTTC